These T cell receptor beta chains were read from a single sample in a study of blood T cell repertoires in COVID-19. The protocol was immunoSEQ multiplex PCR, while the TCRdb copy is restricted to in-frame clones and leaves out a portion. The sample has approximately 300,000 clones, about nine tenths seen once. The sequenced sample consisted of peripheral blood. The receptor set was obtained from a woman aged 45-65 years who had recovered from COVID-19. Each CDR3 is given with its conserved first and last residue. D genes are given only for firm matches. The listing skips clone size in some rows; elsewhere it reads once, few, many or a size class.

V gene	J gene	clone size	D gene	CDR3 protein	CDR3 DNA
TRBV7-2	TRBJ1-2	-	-	CASSSPGRGATNYGYTF	TGTGCCAGCAGCTCACCGGGGCGCGGGGCGACAAACTATGGCTACACCTTC
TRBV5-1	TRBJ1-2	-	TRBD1	CASSSRQGRDGYTF	TGCGCCAGCAGCTCGCGACAGGGGAGGGATGGCTACACCTTC
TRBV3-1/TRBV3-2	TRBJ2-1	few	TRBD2	CASSQVGASGVFYNEQFF	TGTGCCAGCAGCCAAGTAGGGGCTAGCGGGGTCTTTTACAATGAGCAGTTCTTC
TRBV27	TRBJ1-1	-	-	CASSNTGFMNTEAFF	TGTGCCAGCAGCAATACAGGTTTCATGAACACTGAAGCTTTCTTT
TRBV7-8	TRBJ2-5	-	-	CASSLGPRQWTQYF	TGTGCCAGCAGCTTAGGGCCCCGTCAGTGGACCCAGTACTTC
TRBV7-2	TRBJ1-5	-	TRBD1	CASSAPGTGEQPQHF	TGTGCCAGCAGCGCCCCCGGGACAGGGGAACAGCCCCAGCATTTT
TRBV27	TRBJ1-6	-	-	CASRAGRDPYNSPLHF	TGTGCCAGCAGGGCCGGGAGGGACCCTTATAATTCACCCCTCCACTTT
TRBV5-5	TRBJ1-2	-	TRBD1	CASRPGGGHGYTF	TGTGCCAGCAGGCCGGGAGGGGGCCATGGCTACACCTTC
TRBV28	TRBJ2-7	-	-	CASGANEQYF	TGTGCCAGCGGGGCTAACGAGCAGTACTTC
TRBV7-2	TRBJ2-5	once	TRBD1	CASSSPGTGLETQYF	TGTGCCAGCAGCTCCCCCGGGACAGGGTTGGAGACCCAGTACTTC
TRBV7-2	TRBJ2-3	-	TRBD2	CASSLEAGGGGRTQYF	TGTGCCAGCAGCTTAGAGGCGGGAGGGGGAGGTCGAACGCAGTATTTT
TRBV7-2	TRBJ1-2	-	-	CASSLGGRDGYTF	TGTGCCAGCAGCTTAGGGGGCAGGGATGGCTACACCTTC
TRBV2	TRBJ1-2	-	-	CASSQGRGKGYTF	TGTGCCAGCAGCCAGGGGAGGGGGAAAGGCTACACCTTC
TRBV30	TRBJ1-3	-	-	CAWMWGRGKNTIYF	TGTGCCTGGATGTGGGGAAGAGGGAAGAACACCATATATTTT
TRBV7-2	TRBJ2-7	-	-	CASSKSVGTALEQYF	TGTGCCAGCAGCAAATCTGTCGGGACTGCGCTCGAGCAGTACTTC
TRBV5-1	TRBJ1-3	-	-	CASSPSPGVGGNTIYF	TGCGCCAGCAGCCCGTCGCCAGGGGTGGGTGGAAACACCATATATTTT
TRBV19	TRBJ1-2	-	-	CASRVPGRPFGEGYTF	TGTGCCAGTAGGGTACCGGGTAGGCCCTTTGGTGAAGGCTACACCTTC
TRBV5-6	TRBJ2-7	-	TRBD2	CASSLASGRKRYEQYF	TGTGCCAGCAGCTTGGCTAGCGGGAGGAAACGCTACGAGCAGTACTTC
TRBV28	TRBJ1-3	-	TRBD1	CASSKGAAGNTIYF	TGTGCCAGCAGCAAGGGGGCAGCGGGAAACACCATATATTTT
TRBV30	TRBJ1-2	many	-	CAWSEGITGYYTF	TGTGCCTGGAGTGAGGGGATAACAGGGTACTACACCTTC
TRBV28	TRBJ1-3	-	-	CASRLGGVRNTIYF	TGTGCCAGCAGGCTTGGGGGCGTTAGAAACACCATATATTTT
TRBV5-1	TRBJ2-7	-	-	CASSLGLYSYEQYF	TGCGCCAGCAGCTTGGGACTCTACTCCTACGAGCAGTACTTC
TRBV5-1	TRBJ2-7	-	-	CASSGHRIYEQYF	TGCGCCAGCAGCGGACACAGGATCTACGAGCAGTACTTC
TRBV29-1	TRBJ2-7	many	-	CSVEVGGTVQYF	TGCAGCGTTGAAGTGGGCGGGACAGTGCAGTACTTC
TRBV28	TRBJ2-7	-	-	CATQGFYEQYF	TGTGCCACCCAGGGTTTCTACGAGCAGTACTTC
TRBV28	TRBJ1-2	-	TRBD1	CASSGTGYGYTF	TGTGCCAGCAGTGGGACAGGATATGGCTACACCTTC
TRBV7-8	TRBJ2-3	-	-	CASSLGAYMLDTQYF	TGTGCCAGCAGCTTAGGAGCTTATATGCTGGATACGCAGTATTTT
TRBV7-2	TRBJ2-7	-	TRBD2	CASSHSGGARNEQYF	TGTGCCAGCAGCCATAGCGGGGGGGCCCGGAACGAGCAGTACTTC
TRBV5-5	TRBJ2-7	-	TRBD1	CASSFYTGTGLTYEQYF	TGTGCCAGCAGCTTTTATACCGGGACAGGGTTAACCTACGAGCAGTACTTC
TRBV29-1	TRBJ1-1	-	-	CSVELQGRGTEAFF	TGCAGCGTTGAGCTACAGGGAAGGGGCACTGAAGCTTTCTTT
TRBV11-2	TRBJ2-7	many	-	CASSLQVHTLSYEQYF	TGTGCCAGCAGCCTACAGGTCCACACCCTCTCCTACGAGCAGTACTTC
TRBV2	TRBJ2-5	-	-	CASSEDNTQQETQYF	TGTGCCAGCAGTGAAGACAATACCCAACAAGAGACCCAGTACTTC
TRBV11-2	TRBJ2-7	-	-	CASSLQSPYEQYF	TGTGCCAGCAGCTTACAGTCCCCCTACGAGCAGTACTTC
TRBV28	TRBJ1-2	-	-	CASTSGFYGYTF	TGTGCCAGCACCTCGGGATTCTATGGCTACACCTTC
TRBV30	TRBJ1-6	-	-	CAWRKSLEGDNSPLHF	TGTGCCTGGAGGAAGTCTCTTGAGGGTGATAATTCACCCCTCCACTTT
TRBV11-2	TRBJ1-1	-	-	CASYLTTGTEAFF	TGTGCCAGCTACCTTACCACAGGCACTGAAGCTTTCTTT
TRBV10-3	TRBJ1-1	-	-	CAITPDLRNTEAFF	TGTGCCATCACTCCCGACTTAAGGAACACTGAAGCTTTCTTT
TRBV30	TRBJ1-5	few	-	CAWSVGRGNQPQHF	TGTGCCTGGAGTGTAGGCAGGGGCAATCAGCCCCAGCATTTT
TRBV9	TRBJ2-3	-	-	CASSSDSSTDTQYF	TGTGCCAGCAGCTCAGACAGCAGCACAGATACGCAGTATTTT
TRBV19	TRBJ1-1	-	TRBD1	CASSIDRGYTEAFF	TGTGCCAGTAGTATTGACAGGGGTTACACTGAAGCTTTCTTT
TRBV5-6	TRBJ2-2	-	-	CASSYPTRAGELFF	TGTGCCAGCAGCTACCCCACCCGGGCCGGGGAGCTGTTTTTT
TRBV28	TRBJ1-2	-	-	CASSLWGEGGYTF	TGTGCCAGCAGTTTATGGGGCGAGGGTGGCTACACCTTC
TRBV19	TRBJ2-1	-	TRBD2	CASSPWTSGRGEEFF	TGTGCCAGTAGTCCCTGGACTAGCGGGAGGGGGGAGGAGTTCTTC
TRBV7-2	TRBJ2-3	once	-	CASSSRRGSTDTQYF	TGTGCCAGCAGCTCCAGGCGGGGAAGCACAGATACGCAGTATTTT
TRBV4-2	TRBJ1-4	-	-	CASSQRGTSGSNEKLFF	TGTGCCAGCAGCCAAAGAGGGACATCCGGGTCTAATGAAAAACTGTTTTTT
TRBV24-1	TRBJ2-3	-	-	CATSEGSGHTLRSTDTQYF	TGTGCCACCAGTGAAGGGTCGGGACATACACTTCGAAGCACAGATACGCAGTATTTT